The present TCR beta chain was sequenced within a study of naive and memory T cell subsets. The CDR3 length is 14 residues. V dropped 7 bases and J dropped 3 bases, with 10 bases sitting between them. Germline V lookup: CDR1 SGHVS, CDR2 FNYEAQ. The beta constant-region primer was an equimolar mix of two oligonucleotides covering TRBC1 and TRBC2. The ligated cDNA underwent four PCR rounds using SP2 and nested alpha and beta constant-region primers. TCRdb recomputed calls from the UMI-ligation and nested PCR reads with MiXCR, one row per CDR3 protein. The sample has more than 6,000 distinct CDR3 sequences, less than 35% seen once; the top ten hold approximately 58%.

Sequenced: CD8+ TEMRA cells from blood. Subset noted: effector memory re-expressing CD45RA, CD45RA+ CD27-. This sequence joins TRBV7-6 and TRBJ1-6, with D perhaps TRBD1 (6 bases). This receptor was obtained from a human donor in good health. CDR3 amino acids: CASTEQGYNSPLHF. The CDR3 nucleotides are TGTGCCAGCACCGAACAGGGCTATAATTCACCCCTCCACTTT.